These T cell receptor beta chains were read from a single sample in a study of blood T cell repertoires in COVID-19. TCRdb keeps only in-frame clones here, not all; method: immunoSEQ multiplex PCR. There are about 210,000 clones in the sample; just under 85% occur only once, and less than 8% lies in the top ten. Sequenced input: peripheral blood. These receptors were obtained from a woman between 50 and 59 years old with active or convalescent COVID-19. The CDR3 runs from the conserved cysteine through the conserved F or W. Each record gives: clone size, D gene, V gene, J gene, CDR3 length, CDR3 protein, CDR3 DNA. The D gene is left open where the match is weak. Clone size is stated in some rows and not others, as once, few, many or a class when expanded.

NA,TRBD1,TRBV2,TRBJ2-4,13,CASSLDRAAIQYF,TGTGCCAGCAGTTTGGACAGGGCGGCCATTCAGTACTTC
few,NA,TRBV20-1,TRBJ2-1,13,CSASRAGLNEQFF,TGCAGTGCTAGTAGGGCGGGGCTCAATGAGCAGTTCTTC
NA,TRBD2,TRBV4-2,TRBJ2-1,15,CASSLSGGGYNEQFF,TGTGCCAGCAGCCTCAGCGGGGGAGGTTACAATGAGCAGTTCTTC
NA,NA,TRBV4-2,TRBJ1-1,13,CASSTPGVTEAFF,TGTGCCAGCAGCACCCCAGGGGTAACTGAAGCTTTCTTT
NA,TRBD2,TRBV10-2,TRBJ2-7,15,CASSPSLAGGREQYF,TGCGCCAGCAGTCCATCCCTAGCGGGAGGACGGGAGCAGTACTTC
NA,NA,TRBV2,TRBJ1-5,13,CASGQDGDQPQHF,TGTGCCAGCGGTCAAGACGGTGATCAGCCCCAGCATTTT
NA,NA,TRBV30,TRBJ2-3,14,CAWRQGGGWDTQYF,TGTGCCTGGCGTCAGGGGGGCGGTTGGGATACGCAGTATTTT
NA,TRBD1,TRBV19,TRBJ2-5,16,CASKNPGQGASETQYF,TGTGCCAGTAAGAACCCCGGGCAGGGGGCTTCGGAGACCCAGTACTTC
NA,NA,TRBV4-1,TRBJ1-4,15,CASSQEGGGHEKLFF,TGCGCCAGCAGCCAAGAAGGTGGTGGGCATGAAAAACTGTTTTTT
NA,TRBD1,TRBV28,TRBJ2-5,15,CASSPRGQGDETQYF,TGTGCCAGCAGTCCACGAGGACAGGGGGACGAGACCCAGTACTTC
NA,NA,TRBV7-9,TRBJ2-7,11,CASGSGFEQYF,TGTGCCAGCGGATCCGGGTTCGAGCAGTACTTC
once,NA,TRBV29-1,TRBJ1-5,18,CSVESVGGRALSNQPQHF,TGCAGCGTTGAATCGGTAGGCGGCAGGGCCCTTAGCAATCAGCCCCAGCATTTT
NA,TRBD1,TRBV28,TRBJ2-1,17,CASSLAGGQGARSEQFF,TGTGCCAGCAGTTTGGCCGGGGGACAGGGGGCGAGGAGTGAGCAGTTCTTC
NA,NA,TRBV10-1,TRBJ1-1,14,CASSHTGLNTEAFF,TGCGCCAGCAGCCATACAGGGCTAAACACTGAAGCTTTCTTT
NA,TRBD1,TRBV7-2,TRBJ2-3,15,CASSSTGISADTQYF,TGTGCCAGCAGCTCGACAGGGATTTCAGCAGATACGCAGTATTTT
NA,NA,TRBV6-6,TRBJ1-5,13,CASSYDENQPQHF,TGTGCCAGCAGTTACGATGAGAATCAGCCCCAGCATTTT